This TCR beta chain was sequenced in a study of Graves' ophthalmopathy and Graves' hyperthyroidism. Whole-study results and caveats: Predictions made by the model for ophthalmopathy progression reached just over 70% sensitivity and almost 75% specificity.

RNA transcripts were the source from which TCR beta CDR3 regions were amplified. First-round RT-PCR used HTBI primers; second-round multiplex PCR followed. TCRdb passed the multiplex PCR reads through MiXCR, listing each CDR3 protein once. This table holds about 220,000 distinct CDR3 sequences, about 22% found once. In regard to this clonotype: Its antigen is unknown.

CDR3 length: 14 residues. With V trimmed by 6 bases and J by 5 bases, 9 bases remained unmatched. CDR1 SEHNR and CDR2 FQNEAQ come from the germline V gene (reference sequence). Orbital computed tomography and thyroid ultrasound, along with TRAb, serum thyroxine and clinical symptoms, underpinned diagnosis. The sequenced sample consisted of peripheral blood. The TCR comes from a woman in her forties or fifties with Graves' ophthalmopathy. The chain employs TRBV7-9 and TRBJ1-1; 7 bases agree with TRBD1. CDR3 in DNA: TGTGCCAGCAGAGCTACAGGGGCGGGAACTGAAGCTTTCTTT. Translating gives CASRATGAGTEAFF.